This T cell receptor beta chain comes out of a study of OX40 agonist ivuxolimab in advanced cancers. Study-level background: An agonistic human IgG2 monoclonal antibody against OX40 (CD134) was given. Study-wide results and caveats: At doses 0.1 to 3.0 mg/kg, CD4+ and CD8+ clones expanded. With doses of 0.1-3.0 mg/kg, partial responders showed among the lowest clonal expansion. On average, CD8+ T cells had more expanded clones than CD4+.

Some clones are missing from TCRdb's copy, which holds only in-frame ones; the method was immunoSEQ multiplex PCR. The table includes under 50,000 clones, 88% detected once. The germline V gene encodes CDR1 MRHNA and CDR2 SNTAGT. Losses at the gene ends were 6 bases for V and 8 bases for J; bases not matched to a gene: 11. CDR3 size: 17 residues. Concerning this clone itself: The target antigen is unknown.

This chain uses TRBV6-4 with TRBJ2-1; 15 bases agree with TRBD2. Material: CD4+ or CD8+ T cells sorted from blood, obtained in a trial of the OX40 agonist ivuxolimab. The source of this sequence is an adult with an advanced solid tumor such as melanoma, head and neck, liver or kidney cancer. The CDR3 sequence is CASRKGLAGGPTYEQFF. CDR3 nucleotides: TGTGCCAGCAGAAAGGGACTAGCGGGAGGACCCACTTATGAGCAGTTCTTC.